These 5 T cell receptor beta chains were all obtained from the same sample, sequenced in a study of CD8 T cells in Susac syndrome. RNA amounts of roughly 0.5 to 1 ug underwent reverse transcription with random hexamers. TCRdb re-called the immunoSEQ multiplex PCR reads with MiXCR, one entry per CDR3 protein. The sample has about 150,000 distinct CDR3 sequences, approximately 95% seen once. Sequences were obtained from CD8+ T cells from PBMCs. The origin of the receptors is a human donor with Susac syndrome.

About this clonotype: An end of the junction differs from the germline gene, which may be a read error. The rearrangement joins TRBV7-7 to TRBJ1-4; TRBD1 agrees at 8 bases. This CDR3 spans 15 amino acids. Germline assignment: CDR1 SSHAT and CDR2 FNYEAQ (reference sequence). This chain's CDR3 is CASSPTGGLGEKLFF. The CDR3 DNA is TGTGCTAGCAGCCCCACAGGGGGTTTAGGGGAAAAACTGTTTTTT.

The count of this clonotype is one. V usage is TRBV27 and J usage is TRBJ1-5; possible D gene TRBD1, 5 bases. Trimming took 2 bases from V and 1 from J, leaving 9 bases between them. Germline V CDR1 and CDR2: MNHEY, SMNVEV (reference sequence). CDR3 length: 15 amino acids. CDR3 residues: CASSLISGSNQPQHF. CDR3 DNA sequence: TGTGCCAGCAGTTTAATATCAGGGAGCAATCAGCCCCAGCATTTT.

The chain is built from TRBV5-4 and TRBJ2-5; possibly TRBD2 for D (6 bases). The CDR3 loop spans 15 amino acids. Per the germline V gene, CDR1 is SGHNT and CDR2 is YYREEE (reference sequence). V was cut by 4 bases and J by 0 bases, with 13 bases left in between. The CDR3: CASSRGTGDQETQYF. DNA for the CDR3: TGTGCCAGCAGCCGGGGGACGGGAGACCAAGAGACCCAGTACTTC.

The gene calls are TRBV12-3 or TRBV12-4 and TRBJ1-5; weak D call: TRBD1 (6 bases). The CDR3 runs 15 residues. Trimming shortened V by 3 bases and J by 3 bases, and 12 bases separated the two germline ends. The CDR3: CASSFGQGPNQPQHF. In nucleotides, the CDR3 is TGTGCCAGCAGTTTTGGGCAGGGGCCCAATCAGCCCCAGCATTTT.

This CDR3 is CASSGHDSYEQYF. Written as DNA, the CDR3 is TGTGCCAGCAGTGGGCACGACTCCTACGAGCAGTACTTC. The chain is built from TRBV6-5 and TRBJ2-7; D remains ambiguous. CDR3 length: 13 residues. V dropped 5 bases and J dropped 0 bases, with 8 bases sitting between them. Germline values: CDR1 MNHEY, CDR2 SVGAGI.